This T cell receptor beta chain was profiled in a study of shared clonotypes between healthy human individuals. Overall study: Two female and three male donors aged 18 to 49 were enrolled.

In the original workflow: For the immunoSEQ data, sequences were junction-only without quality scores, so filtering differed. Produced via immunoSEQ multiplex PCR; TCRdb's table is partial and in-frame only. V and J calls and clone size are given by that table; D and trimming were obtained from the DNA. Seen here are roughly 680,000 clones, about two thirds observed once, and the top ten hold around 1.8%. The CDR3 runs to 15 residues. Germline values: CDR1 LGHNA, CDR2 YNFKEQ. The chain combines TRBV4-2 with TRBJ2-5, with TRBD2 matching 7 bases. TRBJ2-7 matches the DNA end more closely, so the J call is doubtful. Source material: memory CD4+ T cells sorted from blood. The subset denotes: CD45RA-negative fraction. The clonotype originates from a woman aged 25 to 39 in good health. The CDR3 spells CASSQEGTMGYEQYF. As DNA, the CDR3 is TGTGCCAGCAGCCAAGAAGGGACTATGGGCTACGAGCAGTACTTC.